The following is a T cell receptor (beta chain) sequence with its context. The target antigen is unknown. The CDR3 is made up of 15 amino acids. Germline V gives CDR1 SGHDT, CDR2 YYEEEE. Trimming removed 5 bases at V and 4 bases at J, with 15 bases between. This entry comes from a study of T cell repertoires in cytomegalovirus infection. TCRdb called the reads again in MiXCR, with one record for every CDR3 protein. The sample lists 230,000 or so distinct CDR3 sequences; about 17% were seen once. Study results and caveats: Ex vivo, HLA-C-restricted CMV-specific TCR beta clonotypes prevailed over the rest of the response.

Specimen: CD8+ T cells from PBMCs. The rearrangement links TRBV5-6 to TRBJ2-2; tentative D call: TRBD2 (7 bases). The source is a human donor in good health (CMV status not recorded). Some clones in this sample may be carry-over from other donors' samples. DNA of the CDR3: TGTGCCAGCAGATCCTGGGGGGGCCCCACCGGGGAGCTGTTTTTT. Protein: CASRSWGGPTGELFF.